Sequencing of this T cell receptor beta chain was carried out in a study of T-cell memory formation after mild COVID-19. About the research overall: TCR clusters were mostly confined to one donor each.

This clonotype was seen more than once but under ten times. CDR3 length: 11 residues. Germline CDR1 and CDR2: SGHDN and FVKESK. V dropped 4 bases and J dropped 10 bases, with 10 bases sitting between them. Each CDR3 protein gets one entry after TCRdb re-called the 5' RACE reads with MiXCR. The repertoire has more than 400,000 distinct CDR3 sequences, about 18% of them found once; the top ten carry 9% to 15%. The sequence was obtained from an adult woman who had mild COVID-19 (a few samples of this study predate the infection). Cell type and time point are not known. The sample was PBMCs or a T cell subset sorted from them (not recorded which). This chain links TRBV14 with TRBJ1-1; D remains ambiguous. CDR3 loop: CASSPGRVAFF. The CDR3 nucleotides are TGTGCCAGCAGCCCGGGCCGGGTAGCTTTCTTT.